This T cell receptor (beta chain) was documented in a study of response to subunit inactivated influenza vaccine. The CDR3 loop spans 13 amino acids. Germline CDR1 and CDR2: SGHTA and FQGNSA. The J segment lost 3 bases and the V segment lost 8 bases, leaving 3 bases of the junction unmatched. TCRdb re-analysed the RT-PCR reads in MiXCR, keeping a single row per CDR3 protein. The sample has about 480,000 distinct CDR3 sequences, approximately 12% seen once; the top ten hold 10% to 15%. The sample in question was PBMCs from blood, obtained roughly 47 days after vaccination. The chain links TRBV7-2 to TRBJ2-1, with 8 bases identical to TRBD2. The sequence was collected from a man aged 45-65 years who received an inactivated influenza vaccine. This CDR3 reads CASLTSGYNEQFF. CDR3 DNA sequence: TGTGCCAGCCTCACTAGCGGCTACAATGAGCAGTTCTTC. Together with reference TRBV7-2 and TRBJ2-1, the CDR3 gives the full variable domain: GAGVSQSPSNKVTEKGKDVELRCDPISGHTALYWYRQSLGQGLEFLIYFQGNSAPDKSGLPSDRFSAERTGGSVSTLTIQRTQQEDSAVYLCASLTSGYNEQFFGPGTRLTVL.